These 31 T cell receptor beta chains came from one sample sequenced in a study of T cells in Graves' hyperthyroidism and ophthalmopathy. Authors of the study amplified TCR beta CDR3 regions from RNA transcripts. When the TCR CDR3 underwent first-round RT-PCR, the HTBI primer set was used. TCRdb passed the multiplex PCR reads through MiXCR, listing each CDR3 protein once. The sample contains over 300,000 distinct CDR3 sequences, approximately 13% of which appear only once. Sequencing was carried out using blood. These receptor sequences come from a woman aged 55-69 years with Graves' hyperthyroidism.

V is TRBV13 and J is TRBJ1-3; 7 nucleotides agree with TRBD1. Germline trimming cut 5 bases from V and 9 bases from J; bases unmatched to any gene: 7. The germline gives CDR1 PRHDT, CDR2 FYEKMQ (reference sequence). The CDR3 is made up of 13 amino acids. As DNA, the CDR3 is TGTGCCAGCAGCCTCGGACAGGTTGGCACCATATATTTT. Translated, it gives CASSLGQVGTIYF. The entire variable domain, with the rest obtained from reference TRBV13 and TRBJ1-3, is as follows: AAGVIQSPRHLIKEKRETATLKCYPIPRHDTVYWYQQGPGQDPQFLISFYEKMQSDKGSIPDRFSAQQFSDYHSELNMSSLELGDSALYFCASSLGQVGTIYFGEGSWLTVV.

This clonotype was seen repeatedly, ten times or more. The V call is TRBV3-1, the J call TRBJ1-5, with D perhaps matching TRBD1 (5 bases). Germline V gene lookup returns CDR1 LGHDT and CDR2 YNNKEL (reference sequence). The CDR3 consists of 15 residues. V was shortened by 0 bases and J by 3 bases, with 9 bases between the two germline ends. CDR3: CASSQETEPNQPQHF. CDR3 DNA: TGTGCCAGCAGCCAAGAGACAGAACCCAATCAGCCCCAGCATTTT.

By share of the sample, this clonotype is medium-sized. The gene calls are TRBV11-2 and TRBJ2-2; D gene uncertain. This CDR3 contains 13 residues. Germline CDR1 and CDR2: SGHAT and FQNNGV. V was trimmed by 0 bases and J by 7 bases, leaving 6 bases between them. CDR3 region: CASSLENNGELFF. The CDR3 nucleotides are TGTGCCAGCAGCTTAGAGAATAACGGGGAGCTGTTTTTT.

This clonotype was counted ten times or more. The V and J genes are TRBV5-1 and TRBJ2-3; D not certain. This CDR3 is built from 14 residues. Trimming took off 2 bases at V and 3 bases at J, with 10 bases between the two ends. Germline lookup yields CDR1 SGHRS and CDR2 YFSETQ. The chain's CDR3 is CASSLSAPTDTQYF. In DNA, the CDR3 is TGCGCCAGCAGCTTAAGCGCCCCGACAGATACGCAGTATTTT.

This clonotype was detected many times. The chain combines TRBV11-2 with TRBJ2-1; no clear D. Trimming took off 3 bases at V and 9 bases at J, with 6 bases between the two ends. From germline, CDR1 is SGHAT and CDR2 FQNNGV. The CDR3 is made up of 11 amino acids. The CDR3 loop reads CASSFGGEQFF. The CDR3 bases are TGTGCCAGCAGCTTCGGTGGTGAGCAGTTCTTC.

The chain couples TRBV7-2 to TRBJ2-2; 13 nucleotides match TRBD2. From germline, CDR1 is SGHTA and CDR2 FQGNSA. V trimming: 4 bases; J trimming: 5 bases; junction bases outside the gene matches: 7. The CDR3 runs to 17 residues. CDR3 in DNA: TGTGCCAGCAGCTCCCGGACTAGCGGGAGCGGGACCGGGGAGCTGTTTTTT. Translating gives CASSSRTSGSGTGELFF. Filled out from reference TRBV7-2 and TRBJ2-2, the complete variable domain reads GAGVSQSPSNKVTEKGKDVELRCDPISGHTALYWYRQSLGQGLEFLIYFQGNSAPDKSGLPSDRFSAERTGGSVSTLTIQRTQQEDSAVYLCASSSRTSGSGTGELFFGEGSRLTVL.

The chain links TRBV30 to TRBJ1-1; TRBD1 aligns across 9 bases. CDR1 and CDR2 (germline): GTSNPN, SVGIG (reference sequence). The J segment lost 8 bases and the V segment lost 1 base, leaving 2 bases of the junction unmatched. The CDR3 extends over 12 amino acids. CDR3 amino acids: CAWSAGTGEAFF. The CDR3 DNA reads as TGTGCCTGGAGTGCCGGGACAGGGGAAGCTTTCTTT.

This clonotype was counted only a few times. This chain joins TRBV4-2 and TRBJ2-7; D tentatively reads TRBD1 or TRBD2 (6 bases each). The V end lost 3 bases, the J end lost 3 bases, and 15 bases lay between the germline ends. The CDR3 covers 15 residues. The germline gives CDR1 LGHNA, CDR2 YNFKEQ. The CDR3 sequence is CASSQAYEGGYEQYF. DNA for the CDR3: TGTGCCAGCAGCCAGGCTTACGAGGGGGGCTACGAGCAGTACTTC.

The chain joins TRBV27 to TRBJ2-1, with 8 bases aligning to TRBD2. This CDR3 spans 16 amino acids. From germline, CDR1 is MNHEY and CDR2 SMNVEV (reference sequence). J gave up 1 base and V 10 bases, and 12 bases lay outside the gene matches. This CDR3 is CAKLRLAWGSYNEQFF. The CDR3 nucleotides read TGTGCCAAGCTTCGACTAGCGTGGGGGTCCTACAATGAGCAGTTCTTC.

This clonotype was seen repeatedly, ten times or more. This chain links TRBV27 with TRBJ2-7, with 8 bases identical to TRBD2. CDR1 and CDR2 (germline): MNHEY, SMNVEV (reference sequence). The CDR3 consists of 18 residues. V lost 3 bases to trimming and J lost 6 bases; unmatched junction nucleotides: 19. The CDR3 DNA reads TGTGCCAGCAGTTTGGTGTCCCGAGGGCGGGGGGTTCGAGGCGAGCAGTACTTC. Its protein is CASSLVSRGRGVRGEQYF.

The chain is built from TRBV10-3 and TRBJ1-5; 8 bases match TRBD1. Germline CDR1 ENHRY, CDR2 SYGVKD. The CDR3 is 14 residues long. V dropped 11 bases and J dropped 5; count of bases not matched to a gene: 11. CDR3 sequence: CASTDRDVDQPQHF. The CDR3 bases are TGTGCCTCCACGGACAGGGATGTGGATCAGCCCCAGCATTTT.

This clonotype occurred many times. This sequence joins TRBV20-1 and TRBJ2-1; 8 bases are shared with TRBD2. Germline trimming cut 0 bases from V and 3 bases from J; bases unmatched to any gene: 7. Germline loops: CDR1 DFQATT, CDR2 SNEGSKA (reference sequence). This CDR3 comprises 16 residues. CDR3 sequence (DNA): TGCAGTGCTAGAGAGCCCGTTAGCGGGGACTACAATGAGCAGTTCTTC. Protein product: CSAREPVSGDYNEQFF.

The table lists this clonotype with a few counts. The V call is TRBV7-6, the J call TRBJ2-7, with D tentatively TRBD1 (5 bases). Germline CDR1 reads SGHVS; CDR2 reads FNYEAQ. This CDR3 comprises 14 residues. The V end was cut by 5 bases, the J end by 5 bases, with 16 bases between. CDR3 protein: CASSPTPQGNEQYF. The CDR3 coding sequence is TGTGCCAGCAGCCCGACCCCGCAGGGAAACGAGCAGTACTTC.

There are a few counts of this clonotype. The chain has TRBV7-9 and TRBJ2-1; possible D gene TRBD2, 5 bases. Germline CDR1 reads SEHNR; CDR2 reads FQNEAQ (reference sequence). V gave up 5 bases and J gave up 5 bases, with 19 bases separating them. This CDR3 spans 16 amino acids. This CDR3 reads CASSPTRSGQDNEQFF. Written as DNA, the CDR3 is TGTGCCAGCAGCCCCACCAGGAGCGGTCAGGACAATGAGCAGTTCTTC.

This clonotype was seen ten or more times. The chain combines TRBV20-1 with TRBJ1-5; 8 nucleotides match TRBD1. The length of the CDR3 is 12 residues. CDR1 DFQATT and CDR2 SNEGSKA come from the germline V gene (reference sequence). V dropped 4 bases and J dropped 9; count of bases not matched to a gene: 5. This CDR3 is CSAITGGGPQHF. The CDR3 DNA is TGCAGTGCTATCACAGGGGGTGGGCCCCAGCATTTT.

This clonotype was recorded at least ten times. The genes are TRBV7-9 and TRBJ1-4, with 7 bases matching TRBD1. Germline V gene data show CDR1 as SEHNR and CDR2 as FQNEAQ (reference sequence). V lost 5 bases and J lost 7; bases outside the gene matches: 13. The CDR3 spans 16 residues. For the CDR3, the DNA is TGTGCCAGCAGCGGCAGGGGGACCCAGGGACTTGAAAAACTGTTTTTT. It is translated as CASSGRGTQGLEKLFF.

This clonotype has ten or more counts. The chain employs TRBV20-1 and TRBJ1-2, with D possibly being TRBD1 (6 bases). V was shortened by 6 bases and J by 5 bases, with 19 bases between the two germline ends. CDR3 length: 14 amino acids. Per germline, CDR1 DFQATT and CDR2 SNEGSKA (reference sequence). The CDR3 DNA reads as TGCAGTGCAGAAGACAGGTTTCTAAGTTATGGCTACACCTTC. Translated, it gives CSAEDRFLSYGYTF.

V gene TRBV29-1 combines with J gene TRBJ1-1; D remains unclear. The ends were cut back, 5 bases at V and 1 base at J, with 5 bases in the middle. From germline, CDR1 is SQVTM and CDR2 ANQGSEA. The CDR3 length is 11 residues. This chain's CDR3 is CSVRGNTEAFF. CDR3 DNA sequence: TGCAGCGTTCGGGGGAACACTGAAGCTTTCTTT.

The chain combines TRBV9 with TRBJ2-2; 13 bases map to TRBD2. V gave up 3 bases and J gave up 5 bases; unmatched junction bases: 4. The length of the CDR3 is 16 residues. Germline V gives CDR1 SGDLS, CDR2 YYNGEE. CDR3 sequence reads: CASSARLAGGTGELFF. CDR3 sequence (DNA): TGTGCCAGCAGCGCAAGACTAGCGGGAGGAACCGGGGAGCTGTTTTTT.

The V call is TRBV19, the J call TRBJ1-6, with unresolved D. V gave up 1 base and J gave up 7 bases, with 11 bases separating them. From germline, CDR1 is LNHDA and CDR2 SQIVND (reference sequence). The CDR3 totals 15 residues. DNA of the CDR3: TGTGCCAGTAGTATAGTTTCCTCGGGCAATTCACCCCTCCACTTT. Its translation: CASSIVSSGNSPLHF.

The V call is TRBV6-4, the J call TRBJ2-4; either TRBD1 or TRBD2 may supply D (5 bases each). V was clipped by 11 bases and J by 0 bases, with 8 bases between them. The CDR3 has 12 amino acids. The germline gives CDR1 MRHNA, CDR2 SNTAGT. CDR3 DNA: TGTGCCGGGGGATTAGCCAAAAACATTCAGTACTTC. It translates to CAGGLAKNIQYF.

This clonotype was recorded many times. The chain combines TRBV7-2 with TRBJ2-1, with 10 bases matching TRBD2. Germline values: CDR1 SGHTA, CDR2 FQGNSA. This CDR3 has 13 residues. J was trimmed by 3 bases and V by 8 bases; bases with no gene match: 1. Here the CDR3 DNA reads TGTGCCAGCTCTAGCGGGAGCTACAATGAGCAGTTCTTC. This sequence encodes CASSSGSYNEQFF.

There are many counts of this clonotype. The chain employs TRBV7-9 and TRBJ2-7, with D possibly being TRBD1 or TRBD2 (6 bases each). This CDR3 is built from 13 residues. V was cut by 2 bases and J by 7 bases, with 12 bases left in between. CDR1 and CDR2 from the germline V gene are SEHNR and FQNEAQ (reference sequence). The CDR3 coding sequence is TGTGCCAGCAGCTTATGGGGGGCGCGGGAGCAGTACTTC. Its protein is CASSLWGAREQYF.

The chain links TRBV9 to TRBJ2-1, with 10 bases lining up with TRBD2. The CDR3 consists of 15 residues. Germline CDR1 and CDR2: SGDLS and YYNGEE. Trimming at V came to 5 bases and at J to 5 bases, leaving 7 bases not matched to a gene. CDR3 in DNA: TGTGCCAGCAGTCTCGGGACTAGCGAGAACAATGAGCAGTTCTTC. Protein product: CASSLGTSENNEQFF.

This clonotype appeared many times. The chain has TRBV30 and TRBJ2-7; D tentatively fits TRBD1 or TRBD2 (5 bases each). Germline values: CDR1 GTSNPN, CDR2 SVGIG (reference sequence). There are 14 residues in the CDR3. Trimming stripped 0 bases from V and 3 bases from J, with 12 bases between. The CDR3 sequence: CAWSVSGDLYEQYF. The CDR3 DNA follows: TGTGCCTGGAGTGTAAGTGGGGACCTCTACGAGCAGTACTTC.

The DNA for the CDR3 is TGTGCCAGCAGCTTAGTGCCAGGGCGCGAACAAGAGACCCAGTACTTC. Translated: CASSLVPGREQETQYF. The chain is built from TRBV7-9 and TRBJ2-5, with D tentatively TRBD1 (5 bases). With 1 base removed from V and 2 bases from J, the gap between germline ends came to 14 bases. The CDR3 covers 16 residues. The germline CDR1 and CDR2 sequences are SEHNR and FQNEAQ (reference sequence).

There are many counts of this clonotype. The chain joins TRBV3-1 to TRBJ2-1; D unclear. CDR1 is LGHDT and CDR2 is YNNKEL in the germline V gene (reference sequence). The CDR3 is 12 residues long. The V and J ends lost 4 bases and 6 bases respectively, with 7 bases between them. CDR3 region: CASSPDSNEQFF. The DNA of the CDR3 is TGTGCCAGCAGCCCGGATAGCAATGAGCAGTTCTTC.

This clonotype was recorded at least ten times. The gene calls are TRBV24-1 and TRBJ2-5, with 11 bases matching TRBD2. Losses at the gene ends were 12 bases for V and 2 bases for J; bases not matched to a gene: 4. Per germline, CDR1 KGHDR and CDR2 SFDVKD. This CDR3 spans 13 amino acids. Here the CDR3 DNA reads TGTGCCGGAAGGACTAGCGGGCAAGAGACCCAGTACTTC. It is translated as CAGRTSGQETQYF.

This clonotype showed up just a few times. CDR3 in amino acids: CASSSKGYEQYF. Here the CDR3 DNA reads TGTGCCAGCAGCTCCAAGGGCTACGAGCAGTACTTC. J is TRBJ2-7 and V is TRBV11-2, with D unresolved. Germline lookup yields CDR1 SGHAT and CDR2 FQNNGV. The CDR3 runs to 12 residues. Trimming cost V 4 bases and J 3 bases, with 7 bases left between them.

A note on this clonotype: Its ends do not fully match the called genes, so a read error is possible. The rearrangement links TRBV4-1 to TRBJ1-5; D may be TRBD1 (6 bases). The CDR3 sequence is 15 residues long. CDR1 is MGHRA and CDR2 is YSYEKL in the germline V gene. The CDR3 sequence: CASSQDGGGRQPRHF. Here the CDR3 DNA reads TGCGCCAGCAGCCAAGATGGGGGGGGCCGGCAGCCCCGGCATTTT.

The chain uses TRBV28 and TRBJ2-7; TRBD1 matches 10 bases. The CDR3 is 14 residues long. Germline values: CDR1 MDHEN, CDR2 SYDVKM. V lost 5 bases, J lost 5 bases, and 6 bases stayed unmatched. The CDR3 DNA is TGTGCCAGCAGTCCGGGACAGGGGATTCACGAGCAGTACTTC. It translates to CASSPGQGIHEQYF.